Each of the 29 T cell receptor beta chains below was sequenced from the same sample in a study of OX40 agonist ivuxolimab in advanced cancers. Clones were sequenced by immunoSEQ multiplex PCR, and TCRdb holds only the in-frame ones, with some missing. The repertoire holds about 54,000 clones, with 75% to 90% as singletons. Sequenced material: CD4+ or CD8+ T cells sorted from blood, taken in a trial of the OX40 agonist ivuxolimab. Source of these receptors: an adult with an advanced solid tumor such as melanoma, head and neck, liver or kidney cancer.

The V call is TRBV9, the J call TRBJ1-1; 12 bases align to TRBD1. With V trimmed by 0 bases and J by 4 bases, 10 bases remained unmatched. Per the germline V gene, CDR1 is SGDLS and CDR2 is YYNGEE. This CDR3 is 18 amino acids long. CDR3 sequence: CASSVASGTGGEGTEAFF. DNA of the CDR3: TGTGCCAGCAGCGTAGCTAGTGGGACAGGGGGCGAAGGCACTGAAGCTTTCTTT.

This clone was found a few times. The chain uses TRBV27 and TRBJ1-2; the match to TRBD1 covers 7 bases. V shed 5 bases and J 2 bases; nucleotides not matched to a gene: 2. The CDR3 runs 13 residues. Looked up from germline, CDR1 is MNHEY and CDR2 is SMNVEV (reference sequence). The DNA for the CDR3 is TGTGCCAGCAGTGGGACAGAGAACTATGGCTACACCTTC. Protein sequence: CASSGTENYGYTF.

The CDR3 protein is CASSRSGSSVNEQFF. DNA of the CDR3: TGTGCCAGCAGCCGTAGCGGGAGTAGCGTCAATGAGCAGTTCTTC. The rearrangement links TRBV5-4 to TRBJ2-1, with 9 bases identical to TRBD2. There are 15 residues in the CDR3. V gave up 4 bases and J gave up 6 bases; unmatched junction bases: 8. Germline loops: CDR1 SGHNT, CDR2 YYREEE (reference sequence). Looking up the rest from reference TRBV5-4 and TRBJ2-1 gives the full variable domain: ETGVTQSPTHLIKTRGQQVTLRCSSQSGHNTVSWYQQALGQGPQFIFQYYREEENGRGNFPPRFSGLQFPNYSSELNVNALELDDSALYLCASSRSGSSVNEQFFGPGTRLTVL.

CDR3 in amino acids: CASSLQGANEKLFF. DNA of the CDR3: TGTGCCAGCAGTCTACAGGGAGCTAATGAAAAACTGTTTTTT. V usage is TRBV6-5 and J usage is TRBJ1-4, with a possible D match to TRBD1 (6 bases). Looked up from germline, CDR1 is MNHEY and CDR2 is SVGAGI. V shed 5 bases and J shed 3 bases, with 10 bases lying between them. CDR3 length: 14 residues.

This chain connects TRBV20-1 to TRBJ1-1; weak D call: TRBD1 (5 bases). The CDR3 contains 11 residues. V lost 5 bases and J lost 7, with 11 bases in between. CDR1 DFQATT and CDR2 SNEGSKA come from the germline V gene (reference sequence). CDR3: CSADSGREAFF. DNA of the CDR3: TGCAGTGCTGACAGCGGTCGTGAAGCTTTCTTT.

The gene calls are TRBV9 and TRBJ2-4; 9 bases map to TRBD2. The CDR3 spans 19 residues. Germline V CDR1 and CDR2: SGDLS, YYNGEE. J gave up 2 bases and V 0 bases, and 12 bases lay outside the gene matches. CDR3 loop: CASSVDPTPAGGTKNIQYF. The CDR3 bases are TGTGCCAGCAGCGTAGACCCCACCCCAGCGGGGGGTACCAAAAACATTCAGTACTTC.

This chain links TRBV5-1 with TRBJ2-7, with TRBD2 matching 9 bases. Germline V gene sequence: CDR1 SGHRS, CDR2 YFSETQ. V was pared by 2 bases and J by 1 base, with 4 bases of the junction left unmatched. CDR3 size: 15 residues. The CDR3 loop reads CASSFSGGPSYEQYF. The DNA of the CDR3 is TGCGCCAGCAGCTTTAGCGGGGGCCCATCCTACGAGCAGTACTTC.

CDR3 sequence: CASSLEAGRTKNIQYF. DNA for the CDR3: TGCGCCAGCAGCTTGGAGGCGGGCCGAACCAAAAACATTCAGTACTTC. The chain is built from TRBV5-1 and TRBJ2-4, with a weak D call TRBD2 (5 bases). Deletions cut 0 bases from V and 2 bases from J, with 12 bases between. The CDR3 covers 16 residues. CDR1 and CDR2 from the germline V gene are SGHRS and YFSETQ.

This chain joins TRBV5-4 and TRBJ2-7, with 7 bases matching TRBD2. With V trimmed by 2 bases and J by 0 bases, 5 bases remained unmatched. Germline loops: CDR1 SGHNT, CDR2 YYREEE (reference sequence). CDR3 length equals 15 residues. This chain's CDR3 is CASSLQRGYSYEQYF. The CDR3 region has the DNA TGTGCCAGCAGCTTACAGCGGGGCTACTCCTACGAGCAGTACTTC.

CDR3 in amino acids: CASSLPREGVREQYF. In nucleotides, the CDR3 is TGTGCCAGCAGTTTACCCAGGGAGGGAGTCCGGGAGCAGTACTTC. This sequence joins TRBV28 and TRBJ2-7; 7 nucleotides agree with TRBD2. With V trimmed by 2 bases and J by 7 bases, 11 bases remained unmatched. From germline, CDR1 is MDHEN and CDR2 SYDVKM. The CDR3 has 15 residues.

The chain recombines TRBV27 with TRBJ2-7; 10 bases are a match to TRBD2. The V gene's germline CDR1 is MNHEY and CDR2 SMNVEV (reference sequence). The J segment lost 4 bases and the V segment lost 10 bases, leaving 10 bases of the junction unmatched. This CDR3 region has 14 residues. The CDR3 DNA follows: TGTGCCATTCTAGGGGCTAGCGGGAGTTACGAGCAGTACTTC. This sequence encodes CAILGASGSYEQYF.

The rearrangement links TRBV7-9 to TRBJ1-5, with D possibly matching TRBD1 (5 bases). The V and J ends lost 5 bases and 4 bases respectively, with 9 bases between them. The germline V gene has CDR1 SEHNR and CDR2 FQNEAQ (reference sequence). There are 13 residues in the CDR3. CDR3 DNA: TGTGCCAGCAGCACCAACAGGAATCAGCCCCAGCATTTT. Encoded protein: CASSTNRNQPQHF.

This rearrangement joins TRBV13 to TRBJ2-1, with TRBD2 identical over 11 bases. The germline gives CDR1 PRHDT, CDR2 FYEKMQ (reference sequence). Trimming cost V 5 bases and J 9 bases; bases outside gene matches: 15. This CDR3 region has 17 residues. The CDR3 DNA follows: TGTGCCAGCAGCCGACCCGGGACTAGCGGCCCGCTGGGTGAGCAGTTCTTC. Translation gives CASSRPGTSGPLGEQFF.

The V call is TRBV5-6, the J call TRBJ2-1; D is ambiguous. V lost 5 bases, J lost 7 bases, and 22 bases lay in between. Germline-derived CDR1 and CDR2 are SGHDT and YYEEEE. The CDR3 sequence is 16 residues long. CDR3 coding DNA: TGTGCCAGCAGAATTGGTCTAGGCCTCATCCGGAATGAGCAGTTCTTC. Translating gives CASRIGLGLIRNEQFF.

The CDR3 is CASIGGQGSYTQYF. The CDR3 nucleotides are TGTGCCAGCATCGGTGGGCAGGGAAGCTATACGCAGTATTTT. This sequence joins TRBV6-1 and TRBJ2-3; possible D gene TRBD1, 5 bases. V was trimmed by 7 bases and J by 7 bases, leaving 18 bases between them. Germline CDR1 is MNHNS and CDR2 is SASEGT. This CDR3 spans 14 amino acids.

The gene calls are TRBV6-4 and TRBJ2-1, with D tentatively TRBD2 (5 bases). Germline CDR1 is MRHNA and CDR2 is SNTAGT. Trimming cost V 3 bases and J 5 bases, with 17 bases left between them. The CDR3 is 16 residues long. The CDR3: CASSDKGVGPNNEQFF. In nucleotides, the CDR3 is TGTGCCAGCAGTGATAAGGGAGTAGGCCCCAACAATGAGCAGTTCTTC.

The V and J genes are TRBV18 and TRBJ2-5; tentative D call: TRBD2 (5 bases). This CDR3 has 15 residues. Germline CDR1 is KGHSH and CDR2 is LQKENI. Trimming removed 3 bases from V and 5 bases from J, with 16 bases in between. CDR3 in DNA: TGTGCCAGCTCACCGACGGGGAGTCAGACGGAGACCCAGTACTTC. Amino acid sequence: CASSPTGSQTETQYF.

The V and J genes are TRBV5-1 and TRBJ2-1; 11 nucleotides line up with TRBD2. Per the germline V gene, CDR1 is SGHRS and CDR2 is YFSETQ. V shed 2 bases and J 7 bases; nucleotides not matched to a gene: 5. The CDR3 has 15 amino acids. CDR3 sequence (DNA): TGCGCCAGCAGCTTTACTAGCGGGAGCGTTAATGAGCAGTTCTTC. Translating it yields CASSFTSGSVNEQFF.

Concerning this clone itself: Other DNA sequences from this sample encode an identical CDR3 as well. The J gene is TRBJ2-7, the V gene TRBV29-1, with 8 bases fitting TRBD1. The CDR3 is 15 amino acids. Germline loops: CDR1 SQVTM, CDR2 ANQGSEA. Trimming cost V 6 bases and J 1 base; bases outside gene matches: 11. The DNA of the CDR3 is TGCAGCGTAGCCCAACCAGGGGGCGGTTCCTACGAGCAGTACTTC. Amino acid sequence: CSVAQPGGGSYEQYF.

Concerning this clone: Other DNA sequences in this sample translate to the same CDR3. The rearrangement uses TRBV5-1 and TRBJ1-5, with a tentative D call TRBD1 (6 bases). The CDR3 contains 14 residues. Per germline, CDR1 SGHRS and CDR2 YFSETQ. Trimming stripped 4 bases from V and 2 bases from J, with 10 bases between. The CDR3 reads CASSLGGGNQPQHF. The CDR3 coding sequence is TGCGCCAGCAGCCTCGGGGGCGGCAATCAGCCCCAGCATTTT.

The chain has TRBV27 and TRBJ2-7; D might be TRBD1 (5 bases). Germline CDR1 is MNHEY and CDR2 is SMNVEV (reference sequence). V was cut by 5 bases and J by 6 bases, with 11 bases left in between. This CDR3 comprises 12 residues. The CDR3 coding sequence is TGTGCCAGCAGTAAGACAGAAACCGAGCAGTACTTC. This encodes CASSKTETEQYF.

The chain links TRBV7-9 to TRBJ2-3; D call uncertain. There are 13 residues in the CDR3. Germline assignment: CDR1 SEHNR and CDR2 FQNEAQ (reference sequence). V lost 7 bases and J 2 bases, leaving 10 bases between the germline ends. CDR3 residues: CASTPGSTDTQYF. The CDR3 nucleotides are TGTGCCAGCACCCCCGGCTCCACAGATACGCAGTATTTT.

The chain recombines TRBV5-1 with TRBJ1-2; possible D gene TRBD1, 5 bases. Trimming left V 4 bases short and J 1 base short, with 11 bases between. Per germline, CDR1 SGHRS and CDR2 YFSETQ. The CDR3 sequence is 14 residues long. The CDR3 is CASSPGRINYGYTF. The DNA for the CDR3 is TGCGCCAGCAGCCCGGGACGGATTAACTATGGCTACACCTTC.

The chain carries TRBV5-4 and TRBJ1-2, with a tentative D call TRBD1 (5 bases). Germline CDR1 SGHNT, CDR2 YYREEE (reference sequence). The CDR3 covers 14 residues. With 4 bases removed from V and 10 bases from J, the gap between germline ends came to 20 bases. The CDR3 bases are TGTGCCAGCAGCGGCCCGGGACGAACCATGGACTACACCTTC. Translated, it gives CASSGPGRTMDYTF.

Comments on this clone: A junction boundary mismatches the germline segment, possibly from a read error. The CDR3 nucleotides are TGTGCCAGCAGCTTAGACCCAGACAGACTAATACCCCAACTCTTT. This encodes CASSLDPDRLIPQLF. The chain combines TRBV11-2 with TRBJ1-1; maybe TRBD1 (5 bases). Germline loops: CDR1 SGHAT, CDR2 FQNNGV. This CDR3 comprises 15 residues.

The chain is built from TRBV5-4 and TRBJ1-2, with 7 positions matching TRBD1. This CDR3 is 14 amino acids long. Germline CDR1 and CDR2: SGHNT and YYREEE (reference sequence). V lost 6 bases, J lost 0 bases, and 5 bases stayed unmatched. This chain's CDR3 is CASTRDRSNYGYTF. CDR3 DNA sequence: TGTGCCAGCACCCGGGACAGATCTAACTATGGCTACACCTTC.

Written as DNA, the CDR3 is TGTGCCATCAGTGGGCAAGGGGATACGCAGTATTTT. Translating it yields CAISGQGDTQYF. This chain links TRBV10-3 with TRBJ2-3; the D is unclear. Per the germline V gene, CDR1 is ENHRY and CDR2 is SYGVKD. Trimming shortened V by 4 bases and J by 6 bases, and 8 bases separated the two germline ends. The CDR3 runs 12 residues.

V is TRBV29-1 and J is TRBJ1-1; 9 nucleotides match TRBD1. There are 14 residues in the CDR3. Germline CDR1 SQVTM, CDR2 ANQGSEA. The junction had 6 bases not matched to a gene; V was cut back by 7 bases and J by 0 bases. CDR3 protein: CSALQGAVNTEAFF. For the CDR3, the DNA is TGCAGCGCCCTACAGGGGGCCGTGAACACTGAAGCTTTCTTT. Full variable domain (outside the CDR3, taken from reference TRBV29-1 and TRBJ1-1): SAVISQKPSRDICQRGTSLTIQCQVDSQVTMMFWYRQQPGQSLTLIATANQGSEATYESGFVIDKFPISRPNLTFSTLTVSNMSPEDSSIYLCSALQGAVNTEAFFGQGTRLTVV.

This chain connects TRBV9 to TRBJ1-5, with 10 positions matching TRBD1. Germline CDR1 is SGDLS and CDR2 is YYNGEE. Trimming took 4 bases from V and 4 from J; bases not matched to a gene: 8. The CDR3 runs to 16 residues. The CDR3 is CASSLGQGMRNQPQHF. The CDR3 DNA reads TGTGCCAGCAGCTTGGGACAGGGGATGAGAAATCAGCCCCAGCATTTT. Full variable domain (outside the CDR3, taken from reference TRBV9 and TRBJ1-5): DSGVTQTPKHLITATGQRVTLRCSPRSGDLSVYWYQQSLDQGLQFLIQYYNGEERAKGNILERFSAQQFPDLHSELNLSSLELGDSALYFCASSLGQGMRNQPQHFGDGTRLSIL.